Sequencing of this T cell receptor (beta chain) was carried out in a study of cytomegalovirus exposure and HLA in healthy donors. This clone appeared a few times. Its antigen remains unidentified. The germline V gene encodes CDR1 SSHAT and CDR2 FNYEAQ (reference sequence). The CDR3 covers 18 residues. The V and J ends lost 5 bases and 7 bases, in that order; junction bases with no gene match: 19. Broader study findings: Association of a missense DCLRE1C variant with TCR beta V- and J-gene trimming was reported in a later analysis. In vitro assays verified that a few CMV-associated chains recognized CMV antigens specifically. The investigators catalogued 164 TCR beta chains as cytomegalovirus-associated.

A multiplex PCR was run with 60 Vbeta primers and 13 Jbeta primers. Some clones are missing from TCRdb's copy, which holds only in-frame ones; the method was immunoSEQ multiplex PCR. This sample has about 140,000 clones, with roughly 75% found just once. The TCR originated in a man aged 35 to 55 in good health and CMV-seronegative. The rearrangement links TRBV7-7 to TRBJ2-2; 7 nucleotides line up with TRBD1. The source material was PBMCs. The CDR3, as DNA: TGTGCCAGCAGCCTCGCACCCTACTCAACCAGGGGGTACGGGGAGCTGTTTTTT. It translates to CASSLAPYSTRGYGELFF.